Here is one T cell receptor beta chain with its context. Its recognized antigen is unknown. No base quality values were provided; no much bigger clone lies one nucleotide off. The sample originates from a study of shared clonotypes between healthy human individuals (dated by TCRdb to 2019 to 2021). Background on the whole study: The cohort included a few men and two women between 18 and 49 years of age. Per donor, three plates each were used for CD4 naive and CD4 memory, two for CD8 naive, and one for CD8 memory. Between about 0.94 and 8.9 billion PBMCs per donor were obtained by leukapheresis. Blood TCR repertoires of roughly five healthy adults were deeply sequenced to estimate repertoire size and the extent of clonotype sharing between individuals. Libraries were prepared and TCR repertoires were sequenced by different laboratories using diverse techniques, in order to increase sequencing depth and limit assay-specific biases. Broader findings and caveats from the paper: Across four donors, about 5.2% of naive CD4, roughly 3.5% of naive CD8, approximately 2.5% of memory CD4, and 0.3% to 0.45% of memory CD8 clonotypes were shared. Even with the large sequencing depth, rarefaction of the sorted-subset datasets indicated that sequencing was incomplete. The small number of donors limited the genetic and exposure-history diversity represented. Based on pairwise subsampling, the degree of clonotype sharing among donors was expected to be affected by sequencing depth. Sampling was restricted to blood, and TCR repertoires in tissue are likely to differ from TCR repertoires in blood. Naive subsets generally had larger estimated clonotype richness than memory subsets did. Clonotypes shared by all four sorted-subset donors showed higher generation probabilities than non-shared clonotypes.

The donors were healthy, HIV-negative adults who had no recently reported acute infections or vaccinations. Only Caucasian adults living in Nashville, Tennessee, USA were represented among the donors. CD4+ T cells were enriched through magnetic negative selection, after which naive cells were positively selected on CD45RA and the remaining negative fraction served as the memory subset. After blood collection by leukapheresis, PBMCs were isolated using Ficoll-Histopaque density gradient centrifugation and then cryopreserved in the vapor phase of liquid nitrogen. Purity and quantity of every magnetically sorted T cell population were checked by analytical flow cytometry. From each sorted fraction, genomic DNA was isolated and quantified by UV absorbance on a Nanodrop 2000c. Using the deep immunoSEQ assay, multiplex PCR amplified TCR CDR3 regions from genomic DNA. For each cell subset, the extracted genomic DNA was distributed evenly across all wells of several immunoSEQ 96-well plates, and each plate served as one replicate. For sorted subsets, around 200 ng genomic DNA, equal to 30,000 or so T cell genomes, was loaded into each replicate PCR. The purified libraries were quantified using a Qubit 3.0 fluorometer, sized with a Bioanalyzer 2100, and then quantified again using the KAPA Library Quantification kit. A separate single-read 150-cycle Illumina NextSeq 550 flow cell was used to sequence each immunoSEQ 96-well plate. Under the source paper's analysis protocol: Because only junctional sequences without quality scores were contained in the immunoSEQ output, filtering matching that applied to full-length reads could not be performed. To assign V/J genes and CDR3, sequences were annotated against IMGT germline references using PyIR, a Python wrapper for IgBLAST v1.9. Reads were removed for weak V/J assignments (E-value above 1e-6), missing CDR3, stop codons, out-of-frame junctions, or ambiguous translated residues. V3J clonotypes were defined as sequences sharing the same inferred V gene, J gene, and CDR3 amino acid sequence. Percentage overlap between repertoires was calculated by dividing the number of shared unique clonotypes by the size of the smaller repertoire. Three approaches were used to assess repertoire richness: RTK rarefaction, the Chao1 estimator, and Recon v2.1 estimates of unobserved clonotypes. For all TCRbeta clonotypes obtained by the gDNA method from a few donors, generation probabilities were computed with OLGA. As stored in TCRdb, this immuneACCESS dataset retains in-frame rearrangements with V and J assigned. A fraction of the clones does not appear; measured against another copy, unresolved V genes explain less than half of the discrepancy, and the remainder lacks a known reason. That table furnishes V, J and clone size, whereas the DNA furnished D and trimming. The sample table contains 1 million to 1.2 million clones; only one count was recorded for about 72% of them. The ten largest clones add up to more than 0.85% of the sample.

The sequenced sample consisted of memory CD4+ T cells from PBMCs. The cell subset or site label here, explained by the study, means: CD45RA-negative fraction. This receptor was taken from a young man in good health. Some clones in this sample may be carry-over from other donors' samples.

The CDR3 in this case is CASSLTGPWNQPQHF. The sequence in DNA is TGTGCCAGCAGTTTAACGGGACCTTGGAATCAGCCCCAGCATTTT. Rearrangement joined TRBV28 to TRBJ1-5; the D segment could be TRBD1, given 5 matching bases. The CDR3 runs 15 amino acids, cysteine and phenylalanine included. Just the 45-base CDR3 DNA is kept, in frame starting at base 1. Looking up the germline V gene yields CDR1 MDHEN and CDR2 SYDVKM. V loses 2 bases, J loses 4 bases, and the germline ends lie 12 bases apart.